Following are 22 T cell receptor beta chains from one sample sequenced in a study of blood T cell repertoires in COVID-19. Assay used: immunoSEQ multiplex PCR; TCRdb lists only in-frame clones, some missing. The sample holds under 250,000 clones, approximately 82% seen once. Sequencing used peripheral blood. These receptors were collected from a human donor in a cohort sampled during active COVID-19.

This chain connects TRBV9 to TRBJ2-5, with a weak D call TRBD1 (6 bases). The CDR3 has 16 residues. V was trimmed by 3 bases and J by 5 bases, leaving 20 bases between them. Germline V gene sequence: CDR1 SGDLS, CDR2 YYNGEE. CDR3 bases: TGTGCCAGCAGCGAGAGGGACATCTCGTCCCTCGAGACCCAGTACTTC. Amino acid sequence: CASSERDISSLETQYF.

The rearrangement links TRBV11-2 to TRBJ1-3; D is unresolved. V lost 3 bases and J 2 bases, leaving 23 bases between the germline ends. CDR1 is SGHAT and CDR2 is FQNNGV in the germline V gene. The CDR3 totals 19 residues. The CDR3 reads CASSFPSTMQEEPGNTIYF. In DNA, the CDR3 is TGTGCCAGCAGCTTCCCGAGCACGATGCAGGAAGAACCTGGAAACACCATATATTTT.

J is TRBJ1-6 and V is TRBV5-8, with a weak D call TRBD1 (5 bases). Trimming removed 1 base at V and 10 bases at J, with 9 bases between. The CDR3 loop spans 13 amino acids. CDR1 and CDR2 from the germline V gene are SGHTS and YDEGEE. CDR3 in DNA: TGTGCCAGCAGCTTGCACAAGGGGTCACCCCTCCACTTT. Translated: CASSLHKGSPLHF.

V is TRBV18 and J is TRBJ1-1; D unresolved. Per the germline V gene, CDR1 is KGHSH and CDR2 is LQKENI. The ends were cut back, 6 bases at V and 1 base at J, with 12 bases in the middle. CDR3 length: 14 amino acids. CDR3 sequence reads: CASSPTPGNTEAFF. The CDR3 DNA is TGTGCCAGCTCGCCGACCCCAGGGAACACTGAAGCTTTCTTT.

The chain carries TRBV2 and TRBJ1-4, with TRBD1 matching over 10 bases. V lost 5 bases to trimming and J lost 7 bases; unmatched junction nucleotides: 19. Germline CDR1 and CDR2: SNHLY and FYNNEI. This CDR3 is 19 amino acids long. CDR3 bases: TGTGCCAGCAGTCTCTCACCGGGACAGGGGAGGGGTAGCGGTGAAAAACTGTTTTTT. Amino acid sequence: CASSLSPGQGRGSGEKLFF.

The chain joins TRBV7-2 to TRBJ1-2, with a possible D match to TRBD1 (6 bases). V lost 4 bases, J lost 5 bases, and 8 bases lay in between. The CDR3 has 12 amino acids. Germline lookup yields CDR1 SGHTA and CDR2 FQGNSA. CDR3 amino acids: CASSSGDYGYTF. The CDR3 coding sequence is TGTGCCAGCAGCTCAGGGGATTATGGCTACACCTTC. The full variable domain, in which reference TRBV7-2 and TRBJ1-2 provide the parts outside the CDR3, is GAGVSQSPSNKVTEKGKDVELRCDPISGHTALYWYRQSLGQGLEFLIYFQGNSAPDKSGLPSDRFSAERTGGSVSTLTIQRTQQEDSAVYLCASSSGDYGYTFGSGTRLTVV.

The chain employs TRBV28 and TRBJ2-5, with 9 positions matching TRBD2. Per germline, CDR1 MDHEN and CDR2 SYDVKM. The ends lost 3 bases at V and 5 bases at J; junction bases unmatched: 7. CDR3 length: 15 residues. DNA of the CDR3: TGTGCCAGCAGTTTTCAGCGGGAGGCCCCTGAGACCCAGTACTTC. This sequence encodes CASSFQREAPETQYF.

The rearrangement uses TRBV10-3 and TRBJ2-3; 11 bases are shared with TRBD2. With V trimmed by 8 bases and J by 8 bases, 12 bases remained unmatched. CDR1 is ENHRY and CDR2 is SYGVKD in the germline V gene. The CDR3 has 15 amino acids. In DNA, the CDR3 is TGTGCCATCCGGGTGGGGACTAGCGGCCAAGGTACGCAGTATTTT. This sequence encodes CAIRVGTSGQGTQYF.

The CDR3 sequence is CAISETGGDNSPLHF. For the CDR3, the DNA is TGTGCCATCAGTGAGACAGGGGGCGATAATTCACCCCTCCACTTT. This sequence joins TRBV10-3 and TRBJ1-6; 9 positions match TRBD1. Looked up from germline, CDR1 is ENHRY and CDR2 is SYGVKD. Losses at the gene ends were 2 bases for V and 5 bases for J; bases not matched to a gene: 1. This CDR3 spans 15 amino acids.

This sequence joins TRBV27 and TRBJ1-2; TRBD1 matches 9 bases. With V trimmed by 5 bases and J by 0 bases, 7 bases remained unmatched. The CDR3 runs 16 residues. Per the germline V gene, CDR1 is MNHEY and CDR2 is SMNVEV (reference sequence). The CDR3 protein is CASSPDRGYANYGYTF. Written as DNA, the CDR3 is TGTGCCAGCAGTCCCGACAGGGGGTACGCTAACTATGGCTACACCTTC.

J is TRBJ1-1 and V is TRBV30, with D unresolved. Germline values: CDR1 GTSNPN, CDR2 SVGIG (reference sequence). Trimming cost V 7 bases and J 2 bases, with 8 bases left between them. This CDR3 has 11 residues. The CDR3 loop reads CASGFNTEAFF. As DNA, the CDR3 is TGTGCCTCCGGTTTTAACACTGAAGCTTTCTTT.

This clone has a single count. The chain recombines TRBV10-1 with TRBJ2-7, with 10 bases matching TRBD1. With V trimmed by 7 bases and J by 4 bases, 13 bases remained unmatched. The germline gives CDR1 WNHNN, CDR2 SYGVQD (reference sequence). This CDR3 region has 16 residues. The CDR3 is CASIFSRDRGSYEQYF. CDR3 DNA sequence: TGCGCCAGCATTTTCTCCCGGGACAGGGGTTCGTACGAGCAGTACTTC.

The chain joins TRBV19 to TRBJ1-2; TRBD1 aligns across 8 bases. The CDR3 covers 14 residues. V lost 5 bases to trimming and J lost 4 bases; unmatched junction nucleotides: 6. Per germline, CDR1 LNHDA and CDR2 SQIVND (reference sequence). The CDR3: CASSRDRRIYGYTF. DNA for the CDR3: TGTGCCAGTAGTCGGGACAGGCGAATCTATGGCTACACCTTC. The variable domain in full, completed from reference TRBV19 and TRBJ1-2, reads DGGITQSPKYLFRKEGQNVTLSCEQNLNHDAMYWYRQDPGQGLRLIYYSQIVNDFQKGDIAEGYSVSREKKESFPLTVTSAQKNPTAFYLCASSRDRRIYGYTFGSGTRLTVV.

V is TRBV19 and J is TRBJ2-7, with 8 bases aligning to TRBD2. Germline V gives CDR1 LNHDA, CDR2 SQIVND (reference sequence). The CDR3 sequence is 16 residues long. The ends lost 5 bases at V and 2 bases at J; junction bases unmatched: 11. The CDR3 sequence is CASSRIAGPGPYEQYF. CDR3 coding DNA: TGTGCCAGTAGTCGCATAGCGGGGCCAGGTCCCTACGAGCAGTACTTC.

CDR3 loop: CASRALGGRDNEQFF. The CDR3 DNA sequence: TGTGCCAGCAGAGCGTTGGGCGGGAGGGACAATGAGCAGTTCTTC. The chain recombines TRBV6-5 with TRBJ2-1, with 9 bases lining up with TRBD2. This CDR3 has 15 residues. Germline CDR1 is MNHEY and CDR2 is SVGAGI. The V segment lost 6 bases and the J segment 5 bases; nucleotides outside the gene matches: 8.

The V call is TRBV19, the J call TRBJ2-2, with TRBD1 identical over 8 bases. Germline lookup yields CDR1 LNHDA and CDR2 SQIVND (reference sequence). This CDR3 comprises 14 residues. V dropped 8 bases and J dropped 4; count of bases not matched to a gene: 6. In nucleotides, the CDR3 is TGTGCCAGTCTAGGCAGGGGGCTCACCGGGGAGCTGTTTTTT. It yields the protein CASLGRGLTGELFF.

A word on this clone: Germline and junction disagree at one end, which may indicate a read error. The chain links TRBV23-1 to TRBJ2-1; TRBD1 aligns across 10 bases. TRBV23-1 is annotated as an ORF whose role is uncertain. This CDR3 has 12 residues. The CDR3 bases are TGCGCCAGCCATCTTGAGGGACAGGGGAAGATCTTC. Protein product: CASHLEGQGKIF.

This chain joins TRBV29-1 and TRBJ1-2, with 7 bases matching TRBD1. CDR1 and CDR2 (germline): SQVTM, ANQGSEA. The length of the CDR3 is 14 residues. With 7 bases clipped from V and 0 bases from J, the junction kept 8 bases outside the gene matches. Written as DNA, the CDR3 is TGCAGCGCTGGGACAGCCTCAACTAACTATGGCTACACCTTC. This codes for CSAGTASTNYGYTF.

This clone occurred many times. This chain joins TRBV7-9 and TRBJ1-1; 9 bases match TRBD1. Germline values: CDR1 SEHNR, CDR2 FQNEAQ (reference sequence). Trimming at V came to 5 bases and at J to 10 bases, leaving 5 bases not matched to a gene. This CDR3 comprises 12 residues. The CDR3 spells CASSLTDRGAFF. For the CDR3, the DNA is TGTGCCAGCAGCCTAACGGACAGGGGAGCTTTCTTT.

In DNA form, the CDR3 reads TGTGCCATCAGTGGGACAGGGAAAGAAGCTTTCTTT. Protein product: CAISGTGKEAFF. The gene calls are TRBV10-3 and TRBJ1-1; 8 positions agree with TRBD1. CDR1 is ENHRY and CDR2 is SYGVKD in the germline V gene. The length of the CDR3 is 12 residues. Losses at the gene ends were 4 bases for V and 8 bases for J; bases not matched to a gene: 3.

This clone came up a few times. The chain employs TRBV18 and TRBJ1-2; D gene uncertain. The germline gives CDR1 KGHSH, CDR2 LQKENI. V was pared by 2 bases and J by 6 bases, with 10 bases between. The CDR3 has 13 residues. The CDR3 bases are TGTGCCAGCTCACCAGACACTTCGGATGGCTACACCTTC. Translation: CASSPDTSDGYTF.

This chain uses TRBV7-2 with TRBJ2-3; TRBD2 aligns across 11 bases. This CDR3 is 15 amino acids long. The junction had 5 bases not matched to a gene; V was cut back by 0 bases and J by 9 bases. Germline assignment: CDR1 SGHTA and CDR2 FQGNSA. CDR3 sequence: CASSLASGGAGTQYF. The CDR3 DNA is TGTGCCAGCAGCTTAGCTAGCGGGGGGGCAGGCACGCAGTATTTT.